This T cell receptor beta chain originates from a study of regulatory and conventional T cells in RAG deficiency. The sample holds one count of this clone. Its matching antigen is unknown. TCRdb's table, derived via immunoSEQ multiplex PCR, lists solely in-frame clones and lacks some. Counted here are fewer than 35,000 clones, about 90% occurring once; the ten biggest clones make up about 5.4%. Germline assignment: CDR1 SNHLY and CDR2 FYNNEI. CDR3 size: 14 residues. V gave up 6 bases and J gave up 5 bases, with 17 bases separating them. Study-level points and caveats: Omenn syndrome and CID/AS patients had roughly 100-fold fewer unique Treg TCR beta sequences, versus around 9.4-fold elsewhere. In Omenn syndrome, sorted "Tregs" may be peripherally activated cells. Shorter CDR3s in all patient subsets; >75% Treg-Tconv overlap in Omenn.

The same sample was also studied in work on regulatory T cells. As that study records: The PCR used 52 TRBV and 13 TRBJ primers. Regulatory T cells showed the strongest V-J pair restriction and V/J gene skewing among patient repertoires.

The chain employs TRBV2 and TRBJ2-7, with a possible D match to TRBD2 (5 bases). Source material: CD8+ T cells sorted from blood. The source is a human donor in good health. The CDR3 coding sequence is TGTGCCAGCAGCCCCGGAGTAGCGTTGCACGAGCAGTACTTC. This gives the protein CASSPGVALHEQYF.